This T cell receptor beta chain emerged from a study of T cell responses to AZD1222 COVID-19 vaccine. Measured with immunoSEQ multiplex PCR; TCRdb has only the in-frame clones, and not every one. The data hold 130,000 or so clones, with 80% to 95% observed a single time. Findings of the study overall: Recipients of two AZD1222 doses showed rising Spike-specific TCR breadth and depth. CD4 TCRs associated with vaccination spanned spike, dominating at 160-218 and 743-854. White British people made up most donors, females outnumbered males, and clonal diversity was possibly underestimated.

As concerns this clone: Its antigen is undetermined.

V shed 0 bases and J shed 2 bases, with 14 bases lying between them. This CDR3 spans 16 amino acids. Per the germline V gene, CDR1 is GTSNPN and CDR2 is SVGIG (reference sequence). The TCR originated in an adult in good health. The J gene is TRBJ1-3, the V gene TRBV30; D is ambiguous. Sequencing was performed on peripheral blood, taken on day 0 of AZD1222 vaccination. The CDR3, as DNA: TGTGCCTGGAGTGTACTCGGGATGCTGGCTGGAAACACCATATATTTT. Translation: CAWSVLGMLAGNTIYF.